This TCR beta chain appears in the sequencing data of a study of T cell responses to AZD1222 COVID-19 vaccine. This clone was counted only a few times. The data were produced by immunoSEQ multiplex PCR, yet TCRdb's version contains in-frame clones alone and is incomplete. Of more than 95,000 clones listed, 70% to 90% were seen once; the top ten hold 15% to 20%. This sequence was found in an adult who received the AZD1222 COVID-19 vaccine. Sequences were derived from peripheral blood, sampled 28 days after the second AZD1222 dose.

DNA for the CDR3: TGTGCCAGCAGCTTGGGACTAGCGGGGCAAGAGACCCAGTACTTC. Amino acids: CASSLGLAGQETQYF. The chain has TRBV5-6 and TRBJ2-5, with TRBD2 matching 11 bases. After removal of 0 bases from V and 2 bases from J, the junction contained 0 bases not matched to a gene. From germline, CDR1 is SGHDT and CDR2 YYEEEE. The CDR3 has 15 amino acids. Looking up the rest from reference TRBV5-6 and TRBJ2-5 gives the full variable domain: DAGVTQSPTHLIKTRGQQVTLRCSPKSGHDTVSWYQQALGQGPQFIFQYYEEEERQRGNFPDRFSGHQFPNYSSELNVNALLLGDSALYLCASSLGLAGQETQYFGPGTRLLVL.